This T cell receptor beta chain was recorded in a study of blood T cell repertoires in COVID-19. CDR1 and CDR2 (germline): ENHRY, SYGVKD. The CDR3 sequence is 13 residues long. Between the trimmed V and J ends, which lost 0 bases and 7 bases, there was a span of 7 bases. The protocol was immunoSEQ multiplex PCR, while the TCRdb copy is restricted to in-frame clones and leaves out a portion. The table shows some 230,000 clones, with around 86% occurring only once. The source material was peripheral blood. The chain recombines TRBV10-3 with TRBJ2-1; a possible D gene is TRBD1 (5 bases). The clonotype originates from a woman aged 50 to 60 with COVID-19, enrolled during active disease. The CDR3 here is CAISESKGNEQFF. The CDR3 DNA sequence: TGTGCCATCAGTGAGTCGAAGGGGAATGAGCAGTTCTTC.